The 5 T cell receptor beta chains below were found in one sample sequenced in a study of identical twins (dated by TCRdb to the mid-2010s). The method was 5' RACE. The sample was run on an Illumina HiSeq 2000. TCRdb redid the processing of the public reads, applying fastp at Q25 and MiXCR, and retained in-frame beta chains. Duplicate CDR3 protein sequences are folded into a single record with the most common DNA and genes. The sample records fewer than 650,000 distinct CDR3 sequences, around 7.5% of which are singletons. Clones ranked in the top ten supply 1.6% of the sample. The sample also formed part of further work on yellow fever vaccine responses in identical twins.

Sequenced: PBMCs. Receptor source: a young woman in good health.

The chain joins TRBV7-6 to TRBJ2-1; the match to TRBD2 covers 8 bases. Looked up from germline, CDR1 is SGHVS and CDR2 is FNYEAQ. The CDR3 runs 15 residues. The junction had 5 bases not matched to a gene; V was cut back by 0 bases and J by 7 bases. The CDR3 DNA is TGTGCCAGCAGCTTAGCTATTCGGGGGGGGAATGAGCAGTTCTTC. Amino acid sequence: CASSLAIRGGNEQFF.

This clonotype was seen repeatedly, ten times or more. The J gene is TRBJ2-1, the V gene TRBV29-1, with 10 nucleotides matching TRBD1. Germline CDR1 reads SQVTM; CDR2 reads ANQGSEA. This CDR3 comprises 13 residues. DNA for the CDR3: TGCGGGACAGGGGTAGCACCGGGCAATGAGCAGTTCTTC. It translates to CGTGVAPGNEQFF.

This clonotype was seen many times. The J gene is TRBJ2-1, the V gene TRBV11-2; 14 bases match TRBD2. This CDR3 is built from 18 residues. The germline V gene encodes CDR1 SGHAT and CDR2 FQNNGV. J lost 6 bases, V lost 5 bases, and 12 bases had no gene match. DNA of the CDR3: TGTGCCAGCAGCCCCGGGATAGCGGGACTAGCGGGGGTCAATGAGCAGTTCTTC. It is translated as CASSPGIAGLAGVNEQFF.

This clonotype was picked up many times. The V gene is TRBV28, the J gene TRBJ2-1; D uncertain. The CDR3 totals 15 residues. Germline CDR1 reads MDHEN; CDR2 reads SYDVKM. V shed 3 bases and J shed 7 bases, with 16 bases lying between them. The CDR3 reads CASSFRDTFANEQFF. As DNA, the CDR3 is TGTGCCAGCAGTTTTAGGGATACGTTTGCAAATGAGCAGTTCTTC.

A single count supports this clonotype. Just one base apart from a much larger clone, this may be a read error. In this CDR3 the conserved last residue, phenylalanine or tryptophan, is missing, so a read error is likely. The J gene is TRBJ1-1, the V gene TRBV29-1; TRBD1 agrees at 7 bases. Germline CDR1 and CDR2: SQVTM and ANQGSEA. CDR3 length: 10 amino acids. V shed 6 bases and J 7 bases; nucleotides not matched to a gene: 2. In DNA, the CDR3 is TGCAGCGTGGGGGACAGTGAAGCTTTCTAT. Amino acids: CSVGDSEAFY.